Here is one T cell receptor beta chain with its context. The record originates from a study of shared clonotypes between healthy human individuals. CDR3 length: 16 amino acids. V was pared by 10 bases and J by 0 bases, with 14 bases of the junction left unmatched. CDR1 is MDHEN, CDR2 SYDVKM, per germline. Method: immunoSEQ multiplex PCR; TCRdb's copy keeps in-frame clones and lacks some. The sample shows over a million clones, 65% to 75% of them seen only once. The receptor's source is a man between 18 and 35 years old in good health. Sample: memory CD4+ T cells sorted from blood. Subset in this sample: CD45RA-negative fraction. This sequence joins TRBV28 and TRBJ1-1; TRBD1 matches at 7 bases. In DNA, the CDR3 is TGTGCCATTACAGGGGCACCACCCTCCATGAACACTGAAGCTTTCTTT. This sequence encodes CAITGAPPSMNTEAFF.